The clone carrying this T cell receptor beta chain appeared a single time. Its cognate antigen is unknown. The sample comes from a study of Ad26.COV2.S vaccination and SARS-CoV-2 variants. Study-level information: Administration of Ad26.COV2.S was intramuscular, either once or twice 56 days apart.

Overall study findings and caveats: Measurement of non-spike TCR breadth gave similar results in vaccine and placebo recipients. It is possible that the TCR breadth and depth analyses underestimated the total T cell responses.

The treatment: around 19 received Ad26.COV2.S at low or high dose, single or two shots; five or six received placebo; per-sample allocation not given. Collection of samples fell on day 63 after the first vaccine or placebo injection. An Ad26 vector carrying the Wuhan-strain SARS-CoV-2 spike served as the vaccine. The V and J ends lost 6 bases and 0 bases respectively, with 7 bases between them. Per germline, CDR1 KGHSH and CDR2 LQKENI. The CDR3 is 13 amino acids. Repertoires were generated with immunoSEQ multiplex PCR, while TCRdb's copy carries only in-frame clones and drops some. Of 300,000 to 450,000 clones listed, 70% to 90% were seen once; the top ten hold about 3.3%.

The clonotype was recovered from a person between 18 and 65 years old who received the Ad26.COV2.S COVID-19 vaccine or a placebo. The chain links TRBV18 to TRBJ2-3, with D hard to call. The source was peripheral blood, collected in a trial of Ad26.COV2.S vaccine versus placebo. The CDR3 region is CASSPMSTDTQYF. The DNA of the CDR3 is TGTGCCAGCTCGCCAATGAGCACAGATACGCAGTATTTT.